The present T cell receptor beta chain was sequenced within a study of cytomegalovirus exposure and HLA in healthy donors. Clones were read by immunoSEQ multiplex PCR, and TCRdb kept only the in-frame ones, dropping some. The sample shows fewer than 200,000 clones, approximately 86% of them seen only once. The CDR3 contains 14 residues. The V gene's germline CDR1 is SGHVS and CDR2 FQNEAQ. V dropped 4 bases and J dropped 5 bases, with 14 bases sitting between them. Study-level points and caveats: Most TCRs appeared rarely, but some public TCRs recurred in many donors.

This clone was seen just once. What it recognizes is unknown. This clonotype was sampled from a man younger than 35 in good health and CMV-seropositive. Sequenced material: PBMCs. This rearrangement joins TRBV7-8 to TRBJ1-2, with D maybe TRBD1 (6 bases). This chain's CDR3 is CASSSLGGAYGYTF. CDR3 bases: TGTGCCAGCAGCTCCCTCGGGGGGGCATATGGCTACACCTTC.